The rows below give T cell receptor beta chains drawn from one sample of a study of cytomegalovirus exposure and HLA in healthy donors. Measured with immunoSEQ multiplex PCR; TCRdb has only the in-frame clones, and not every one. This sample's table reports more than 100,000 clones. Material for sequencing was PBMCs. These receptors all stem from a woman in her thirties or forties in good health and CMV-seronegative. CDR3s include the opening cysteine and the closing phenylalanine or tryptophan. Fields, in order: J gene, V gene, CDR3 length, D gene, CDR3 protein, CDR3 DNA. A D gene is named only where the DNA matches it firmly.

j_gene: TRBJ1-2
v_gene: TRBV4-2
len: 14
d_gene: NA
CDR3aa: CASGRGGTSYGYTF
CDR3nt: TGTGCCAGCGGCCGGGGGGGGACATCCTATGGCTACACCTTC

j_gene: TRBJ2-3
v_gene: TRBV6-5
len: 13
d_gene: NA
CDR3aa: CASVSRVTDTQYF
CDR3nt: TGTGCCAGCGTTTCCAGGGTTACAGATACGCAGTATTTT

j_gene: TRBJ1-1
v_gene: TRBV7-9
len: 13
d_gene: NA
CDR3aa: CASSPRTGNQAFF
CDR3nt: TGTGCCAGCAGCCCCCGAACCGGGAACCAAGCTTTCTTT

j_gene: TRBJ1-5
v_gene: TRBV9
len: 13
d_gene: NA
CDR3aa: CASSGGGNQPQHF
CDR3nt: TGTGCCAGCAGCGGGGGAGGCAATCAGCCCCAGCATTTT

j_gene: TRBJ2-2
v_gene: TRBV19
len: 14
d_gene: NA
CDR3aa: CASSRRQGTGELFF
CDR3nt: TGTGCCAGTAGTAGGCGGCAGGGTACCGGGGAGCTGTTTTTT

j_gene: TRBJ2-5
v_gene: TRBV14
len: 14
d_gene: TRBD1
CDR3aa: CASSQIRGQETQYF
CDR3nt: TGTGCCAGCAGCCAAATCAGGGGGCAAGAGACCCAGTACTTC

j_gene: TRBJ1-1
v_gene: TRBV6-1
len: 15
d_gene: NA
CDR3aa: CASSDRRGYGAEAFF
CDR3nt: TGTGCCAGCAGTGACCGTCGGGGTTACGGAGCTGAAGCTTTCTTT

j_gene: TRBJ2-7
v_gene: TRBV5-1
len: 13
d_gene: NA
CDR3aa: CASSLVRGYEQYF
CDR3nt: TGCGCCAGCAGCTTGGTTAGGGGCTACGAGCAGTACTTC

j_gene: TRBJ2-5
v_gene: TRBV10-3
len: 14
d_gene: TRBD1
CDR3aa: CAISSGTGSETQYF
CDR3nt: TGTGCCATCAGTTCCGGGACAGGGTCAGAGACCCAGTACTTC

j_gene: TRBJ1-2
v_gene: TRBV7-2
len: 14
d_gene: TRBD1
CDR3aa: CAIRTGPKNYGYTF
CDR3nt: TGTGCCATCCGGACAGGGCCAAAGAACTATGGCTACACCTTC

j_gene: TRBJ1-6
v_gene: TRBV19
len: 15
d_gene: TRBD1
CDR3aa: CASTTPGQGNSPLHF
CDR3nt: TGTGCCAGTACCACCCCGGGACAGGGGAATTCACCCCTCCACTTT

j_gene: TRBJ2-7
v_gene: TRBV7-2
len: 15
d_gene: NA
CDR3aa: CASSGDSSPPDEQYF
CDR3nt: TGTGCCAGCAGCGGAGACAGTTCCCCTCCTGACGAGCAGTACTTC

j_gene: TRBJ1-6
v_gene: TRBV15
len: 18
d_gene: TRBD1
CDR3aa: CATSRSRRPGQLNSPLHF
CDR3nt: TGTGCCACCAGCAGATCTCGTCGTCCGGGACAGCTTAATTCACCCCTCCACTTT

j_gene: TRBJ1-1
v_gene: TRBV18
len: 15
d_gene: TRBD1
CDR3aa: CASSPPTGGRVRPFF
CDR3nt: TGTGCCAGCTCACCACCGACAGGGGGCCGCGTGCGACCTTTCTTT

j_gene: TRBJ1-4
v_gene: TRBV18
len: 14
d_gene: NA
CDR3aa: CASSPLQGDEKLFF
CDR3nt: TGTGCCAGCTCACCACTTCAAGGGGATGAAAAACTGTTTTTT

j_gene: TRBJ1-4
v_gene: TRBV4-1
len: 15
d_gene: NA
CDR3aa: CASSQDRRENEKLFF
CDR3nt: TGCGCCAGCAGCCAAGACCGCAGGGAAAATGAAAAACTGTTTTTT

j_gene: TRBJ2-5
v_gene: TRBV7-9
len: 14
d_gene: TRBD1
CDR3aa: CASSYNTGVETQYF
CDR3nt: TGTGCCAGCAGCTACAATACAGGGGTGGAGACCCAGTACTTC

j_gene: TRBJ2-4
v_gene: TRBV6-6
len: 13
d_gene: NA
CDR3aa: CASSYSEKNIQYF
CDR3nt: TGTGCCAGCAGTTACTCGGAGAAAAACATTCAGTACTTC

j_gene: TRBJ1-3
v_gene: TRBV4-1
len: 17
d_gene: NA
CDR3aa: CASSQVVPILTGNTIYF
CDR3nt: TGCGCCAGCAGCCAAGTAGTCCCGATTCTCACTGGAAACACCATATATTTT

j_gene: TRBJ1-4
v_gene: TRBV5-5
len: 16
d_gene: TRBD1
CDR3aa: CASSLVLGQAMEKLFF
CDR3nt: TGTGCCAGCAGCTTGGTTTTGGGACAGGCGATGGAAAAACTGTTTTTT

j_gene: TRBJ1-5
v_gene: TRBV9
len: 16
d_gene: TRBD1
CDR3aa: CASSLSEGTGDQPQHF
CDR3nt: TGTGCCAGCAGCCTTAGCGAGGGGACAGGAGATCAGCCCCAGCATTTT

j_gene: TRBJ2-5
v_gene: TRBV27
len: 15
d_gene: TRBD2
CDR3aa: CASSRLDSGGETQYF
CDR3nt: TGTGCCAGCAGTCGCCTGGACAGCGGGGGGGAGACCCAGTACTTC

j_gene: TRBJ1-1
v_gene: TRBV7-9
len: 13
d_gene: NA
CDR3aa: CASSPPSGGIAFF
CDR3nt: TGTGCCAGCAGCCCCCCCTCGGGGGGTATAGCTTTCTTT

j_gene: TRBJ2-3
v_gene: TRBV9
len: 16
d_gene: TRBD1
CDR3aa: CASSGIGTANLDTQYF
CDR3nt: TGTGCCAGCAGCGGGATAGGGACAGCAAACCTAGATACGCAGTATTTT